One and the same sample provided the 26 T cell receptor beta chains below, sequenced in a study of blood T cells in healthy people across ages. The second PCR ran roughly 6 to 12 cycles with a sample-barcoded 5' primer and J-beta primers. Via MiXCR, TCRdb re-called the 5' RACE reads, giving one row per CDR3 protein. The data contain approximately 800,000 distinct CDR3 sequences, roughly 34% of them singletons. The sequenced sample consisted of blood. The receptors derive from a man aged 18 to 29 in good health.

This clonotype was seen a few times. This rearrangement joins TRBV12-3 or TRBV12-4 to TRBJ2-6; the D is unclear. CDR3 length: 15 amino acids. Trimming removed 4 bases from V and 4 bases from J, with 11 bases in between. The CDR3 DNA sequence: TGTGCCAGCAGTTACAAAGGGTCCGGGGCCAACGTCCTGACTTTC. Translated, it gives CASSYKGSGANVLTF.

This clonotype has a handful of counts. The V and J genes are TRBV7-9 and TRBJ2-5, with TRBD1 as a possible D gene (5 bases). Germline CDR1 SEHNR, CDR2 FQNEAQ (reference sequence). This CDR3 is built from 16 residues. Trimming pared 4 bases from V and 2 bases from J, leaving 17 bases between. The CDR3 DNA is TGTGCCAGCAGCTCCTTCGGGCAGGGTACTCAAGAGACCCAGTACTTC. Its protein is CASSSFGQGTQETQYF.

V usage is TRBV27 and J usage is TRBJ1-5; TRBD1 might be the D (5 bases). V was clipped by 7 bases and J by 9 bases, with 16 bases between them. The CDR3 totals 13 residues. Germline V gene lookup returns CDR1 MNHEY and CDR2 SMNVEV (reference sequence). The CDR3 nucleotides read TGTGCCAGCATGGAGAGGGGCCAAGGGCCCCAGCATTTT. This sequence encodes CASMERGQGPQHF.

This clonotype was detected only a few times. The chain has TRBV5-1 and TRBJ2-1; 8 bases match TRBD2. V lost 0 bases and J lost 8; bases outside the gene matches: 10. Per the germline V gene, CDR1 is SGHRS and CDR2 is YFSETQ. The CDR3 contains 16 residues. The CDR3: CASSLGAGGLTDEQFF. The CDR3 DNA follows: TGCGCCAGCAGCTTGGGGGCGGGGGGTCTTACAGATGAGCAGTTCTTC.

The chain joins TRBV2 to TRBJ2-5; tentatively, D is TRBD1 (5 bases). Matching the DNA end better, TRBJ2-1 makes the J call doubtful. Germline CDR1 is SNHLY and CDR2 is FYNNEI. The CDR3 runs to 15 residues. The CDR3 sequence is CASSPRQMYQETQFF. CDR3 DNA: TGTGCCAGCAGCCCCAGACAGATGTACCAAGAGACCCAGTTCTTC.

At least ten counts were recorded for this clonotype. The chain recombines TRBV12-3 or TRBV12-4 with TRBJ2-5, with D unclear. V was shortened by 5 bases and J by 10 bases, with 20 bases between the two germline ends. This CDR3 contains 14 residues. This CDR3 reads CASSRTPDLPDQYF. CDR3 nucleotides: TGTGCCAGCAGTCGAACTCCGGACCTCCCCGACCAGTACTTC.

This clonotype was seen many times. The gene calls are TRBV29-1 and TRBJ2-3; a possible D gene is TRBD1 (5 bases). V shed 8 bases and J shed 6 bases, with 12 bases lying between them. The CDR3 consists of 11 residues. CDR1 SQVTM and CDR2 ANQGSEA come from the germline V gene. The CDR3 sequence: CSLQGYDTQYF. The CDR3 DNA follows: TGCAGCCTCCAGGGTTACGATACGCAGTATTTT.

The chain has TRBV2 and TRBJ1-2, with D perhaps TRBD1 (5 bases). CDR1 is SNHLY, CDR2 FYNNEI, per germline. The CDR3 is made up of 14 amino acids. The V end was cut by 11 bases, the J end by 4 bases, with 20 bases between. This CDR3 is CASTKGQGSYGYTF. CDR3 in DNA: TGTGCCTCCACGAAGGGGCAGGGATCCTATGGCTACACCTTC.

The chain has TRBV18 and TRBJ2-7; no definite D call. CDR3 length equals 14 residues. The germline V gene has CDR1 KGHSH and CDR2 LQKENI. Trimming pared 0 bases from V and 4 bases from J, leaving 10 bases between. The CDR3 loop is CASSPPSRSYEQYF. The CDR3 DNA sequence: TGTGCCAGCTCACCACCTTCAAGGTCATACGAGCAGTACTTC.

The sample holds a few counts of this clonotype. The chain recombines TRBV29-1 with TRBJ2-3; D may correspond to TRBD1 or TRBD2 (5 bases each). The germline V gene encodes CDR1 SQVTM and CDR2 ANQGSEA. Between the trimmed V and J ends, which lost 6 bases and 6 bases, there was a span of 13 bases. The CDR3 runs 12 residues. The CDR3 region is CSVERGSDTQYF. CDR3 sequence (DNA): TGCAGCGTGGAGAGGGGATCGGATACGCAGTATTTT.

This clonotype has a single count. V gene TRBV7-6 combines with J gene TRBJ2-7, with TRBD1 matching 10 bases. With V trimmed by 5 bases and J by 6 bases, 4 bases remained unmatched. The CDR3 extends over 13 amino acids. Looked up from germline, CDR1 is SGHVS and CDR2 is FNYEAQ. The CDR3 spells CASSPTGGPEQYF. CDR3 bases: TGTGCCAGCAGCCCGACAGGGGGCCCCGAGCAGTACTTC.

The rearrangement joins TRBV6-5 to TRBJ2-7; D might be TRBD1 (6 bases). The ends were cut back, 0 bases at V and 7 bases at J, with 19 bases in the middle. This CDR3 contains 16 residues. Germline CDR1 reads MNHEY; CDR2 reads SVGAGI. DNA of the CDR3: TGTGCCAGCAGTTACTCTAGGACAGAGGTTTACAATGAGCAGTACTTC. As protein: CASSYSRTEVYNEQYF.

In this sample, this clonotype turned up once. The chain recombines TRBV12-3 or TRBV12-4 with TRBJ1-1; D is ambiguous. This CDR3 is built from 12 residues. The germline V and J ends were trimmed by 1 base and 12 bases, with 12 bases remaining between them. This CDR3 is CASSLGGSKTFF. In DNA, the CDR3 is TGTGCCAGCAGTTTAGGAGGGTCTAAAACTTTCTTT.

V is TRBV20-1 and J is TRBJ2-5, with 11 bases that match TRBD2. Trimming removed 1 base from V and 11 bases from J; junction bases left unmatched: 12. The germline CDR1 and CDR2 sequences are DFQATT and SNEGSKA (reference sequence). This CDR3 is built from 15 residues. The CDR3 here is CSARGLAGGDNEQYF. The CDR3 DNA follows: TGCAGTGCTAGAGGGCTAGCGGGGGGAGATAATGAGCAGTACTTC.

V gene TRBV3-1 combines with J gene TRBJ2-7; D is ambiguous. This CDR3 has 15 residues. From germline, CDR1 is LGHDT and CDR2 YNNKEL (reference sequence). The ends were cut back, 2 bases at V and 7 bases at J, with 18 bases in the middle. CDR3 sequence: CASSQPAPSGDEQYF. Written as DNA, the CDR3 is TGTGCCAGCAGCCAACCTGCCCCGTCTGGGGATGAGCAGTACTTC.

This clonotype has more than one count but fewer than ten. This sequence joins TRBV4-3 and TRBJ2-7; D call uncertain. CDR1 is LGHNA, CDR2 YSLEER, per germline. CDR3 length: 20 amino acids. Trimming pared 0 bases from V and 0 bases from J, leaving 24 bases between. The CDR3: CASSQEDPARYLTLSYEQYF. The CDR3, as DNA: TGCGCCAGCAGCCAAGAGGACCCGGCCAGATACTTAACCCTCTCCTACGAGCAGTACTTC.

The CDR3 nucleotides are TGTGCCACCAGCAGCCTTAGGACTCTACCCGGATCCGAAGATACGCAGTATTTT. It encodes CATSSLRTLPGSEDTQYF. This chain links TRBV15 with TRBJ2-3; D might be TRBD2 (5 bases). The CDR3 loop spans 18 amino acids. Germline CDR1 is LNHNV and CDR2 is YYDKDF (reference sequence). The ends were cut back, 3 bases at V and 5 bases at J, with 24 bases in the middle.

There are many counts of this clonotype. This sequence joins TRBV12-3 or TRBV12-4 and TRBJ2-1, with D possibly being TRBD1 (7 bases). There are 14 residues in the CDR3. V lost 5 bases, J lost 8 bases, and 16 bases lay in between. The CDR3 loop reads CASSRRTGGDEQFF. For the CDR3, the DNA is TGTGCCAGCAGTCGGCGGACAGGCGGGGATGAGCAGTTCTTC.

Comment on this clonotype: A much larger clone differs by one base, so this may be a read error. J is TRBJ1-2 and V is TRBV9; maybe TRBD1 (6 bases). Per the germline V gene, CDR1 is SGDLS and CDR2 is YYNGEE. The CDR3 consists of 16 residues. In DNA form, the CDR3 reads TGTGCCAGCAGCGTAGATGCTCAGGGGATATACTATGGCTACGCCTTC. This sequence encodes CASSVDAQGIYYGYAF.

The rearrangement uses TRBV5-1 and TRBJ2-7; TRBD1 or TRBD2 may be the D gene (5 bases each). V was clipped by 10 bases and J by 5 bases, with 19 bases between them. From germline, CDR1 is SGHRS and CDR2 YFSETQ. CDR3 size: 13 residues. The CDR3 loop is CACKTGGPDEQYF. Written as DNA, the CDR3 is TGCGCCTGCAAGACTGGGGGTCCGGACGAGCAGTACTTC.

This chain links TRBV7-9 with TRBJ2-7; D ambiguous. V lost 1 base and J 7 bases, leaving 8 bases between the germline ends. The germline V gene encodes CDR1 SEHNR and CDR2 FQNEAQ (reference sequence). The CDR3 has 12 residues. The CDR3 DNA reads TGTGCCAGCAGCTTAGGAGCGCGAGAGCAGTACTTC. It encodes CASSLGAREQYF.

This clonotype occurred many times. The genes are TRBV6-5 and TRBJ2-7; D remains ambiguous. The CDR3 is 13 residues long. CDR1 MNHEY and CDR2 SVGAGI come from the germline V gene. Between the trimmed V and J ends, which lost 0 bases and 3 bases, there was a span of 6 bases. The CDR3 reads CASSYSDGYEQYF. The DNA of the CDR3 is TGTGCCAGCAGTTACTCCGACGGCTACGAGCAGTACTTC.

The V and J genes are TRBV3-1 and TRBJ1-4; 7 bases line up with TRBD1. There are 15 residues in the CDR3. Germline values: CDR1 LGHDT, CDR2 YNNKEL (reference sequence). J lost 0 bases, V lost 7 bases, and 5 bases had no gene match. The CDR3 region is CASTLGTATNEKLFF. In DNA, the CDR3 is TGTGCCAGCACCCTAGGGACAGCAACTAATGAAAAACTGTTTTTT.

Points on this clonotype: One end of the junction fails to match germline, which may point to a read error. CDR3 sequence: CAGSYNLGNEQFF. The CDR3 nucleotides are TGTGCCGGCAGTTATAACCTCGGCAATGAGCAGTTCTTC. The chain is built from TRBV6-6 and TRBJ2-1; unclear D gene. There are 13 residues in the CDR3. Germline-derived CDR1 and CDR2 are MNHNY and SVGAGI (reference sequence).

The chain combines TRBV29-1 with TRBJ1-3; D is uncertain. With 1 base removed from V and 7 bases from J, the gap between germline ends came to 11 bases. Per germline, CDR1 SQVTM and CDR2 ANQGSEA. The CDR3 length is 13 residues. In nucleotides, the CDR3 is TGCAGCGTTGAAGGAGGGAAGAGCAACACCATATATTTT. Protein product: CSVEGGKSNTIYF. Full variable domain (rest looked up from reference TRBV29-1 and TRBJ1-3): SAVISQKPSRDICQRGTSLTIQCQVDSQVTMMFWYRQQPGQSLTLIATANQGSEATYESGFVIDKFPISRPNLTFSTLTVSNMSPEDSSIYLCSVEGGKSNTIYFGEGSWLTVV.

Note on this clonotype: At one end the junction does not follow the germline gene, possibly because of a read error. The CDR3 bases are TGTGCCTGCAGTTTAGGACCGGGGACTGAAGCTTTCTTT. Amino acid sequence: CACSLGPGTEAFF. The chain joins TRBV12-3 or TRBV12-4 to TRBJ1-1; D unclear. This CDR3 is built from 13 residues.